The 18 T cell receptor beta chains listed next were all sequenced from one sample in a study of T cell changes during pregnancy in multiple sclerosis. The assay was immunoSEQ multiplex PCR, and TCRdb's table has in-frame clones only and misses some. The sample yields around 70,000 clones, more than 75% seen once. This sample comprised peripheral blood, obtained in the third trimester of pregnancy. The origin of the receptors is a female donor with multiple sclerosis, enrolled in a pregnancy study.

V and J are TRBV5-6 and TRBJ1-5, with a weak D call TRBD1 (6 bases). Trimming took 0 bases from V and 7 from J, leaving 11 bases between them. This CDR3 is built from 14 residues. Germline V lookup: CDR1 SGHDT, CDR2 YYEEEE. CDR3 nucleotides: TGTGCCAGCAGCTTGGGGGGGCTAGGGCAGCCCCAGCATTTT. Protein sequence: CASSLGGLGQPQHF. Filled out from reference TRBV5-6 and TRBJ1-5, the complete variable domain reads DAGVTQSPTHLIKTRGQQVTLRCSPKSGHDTVSWYQQALGQGPQFIFQYYEEEERQRGNFPDRFSGHQFPNYSSELNVNALLLGDSALYLCASSLGGLGQPQHFGDGTRLSIL.

This chain connects TRBV5-1 to TRBJ2-5; 8 bases are a match to TRBD2. V was pared by 0 bases and J by 5 bases, with 12 bases of the junction left unmatched. Germline V gene lookup returns CDR1 SGHRS and CDR2 YFSETQ. This CDR3 comprises 17 residues. Here the CDR3 reads CASSLGPGGARQETQYF. CDR3 bases: TGCGCCAGCAGCTTGGGGCCCGGGGGGGCTAGGCAGGAGACCCAGTACTTC.

The genes are TRBV7-2 and TRBJ2-7; 9 bases align to TRBD1. Looked up from germline, CDR1 is SGHTA and CDR2 is FQGNSA. V shed 3 bases and J 5 bases; nucleotides not matched to a gene: 8. The CDR3 contains 15 residues. Written as DNA, the CDR3 is TGTGCCAGCAGCTTGACGACAGGGGGACCCAACGAGCAGTACTTC. Translation: CASSLTTGGPNEQYF. The full variable domain, rest sourced from reference TRBV7-2 and TRBJ2-7, is GAGVSQSPSNKVTEKGKDVELRCDPISGHTALYWYRQSLGQGLEFLIYFQGNSAPDKSGLPSDRFSAERTGGSVSTLTIQRTQQEDSAVYLCASSLTTGGPNEQYFGPGTRLTVT.

The CDR3 DNA sequence: TGTGCCAGCAGCGTCGCCGGACAGCGCACCGGGGAGCTGTTTTTT. This gives the protein CASSVAGQRTGELFF. The rearrangement links TRBV9 to TRBJ2-2, with D possibly matching TRBD1 (6 bases). Trimming took 2 bases from V and 4 from J, leaving 12 bases between them. Germline-derived CDR1 and CDR2 are SGDLS and YYNGEE. CDR3 length: 15 residues. Using reference TRBV9 and TRBJ2-2 for the parts outside the CDR3, the full variable domain is DSGVTQTPKHLITATGQRVTLRCSPRSGDLSVYWYQQSLDQGLQFLIQYYNGEERAKGNILERFSAQQFPDLHSELNLSSLELGDSALYFCASSVAGQRTGELFFGEGSRLTVL.

The CDR3: CASSLESPGTGAPSSGNTIYF. The CDR3, as DNA: TGCGCCAGCAGCTTGGAGTCCCCCGGGACAGGGGCCCCAAGCTCTGGAAACACCATATATTTT. V and J are TRBV5-1 and TRBJ1-3; 10 bases align to TRBD1. There are 21 residues in the CDR3. Germline loops: CDR1 SGHRS, CDR2 YFSETQ. Unmatched junction bases numbered 15, after V lost 0 bases and J lost 0 bases.

V usage is TRBV6-1 and J usage is TRBJ2-1; 12 nucleotides line up with TRBD2. This CDR3 contains 15 residues. The V segment lost 5 bases and the J segment 4 bases; nucleotides outside the gene matches: 3. CDR1 MNHNS and CDR2 SASEGT come from the germline V gene. Here the CDR3 reads CASSRLAGDYNEQFF. The CDR3 DNA reads TGTGCCAGCAGTCGACTAGCGGGGGATTACAATGAGCAGTTCTTC.

The CDR3 sequence: CASSGQGADEAFF. DNA for the CDR3: TGTGCCAGCAGCGGCCAGGGGGCGGACGAAGCTTTCTTT. The chain uses TRBV7-9 and TRBJ1-1; TRBD1 matches 8 bases. J gave up 8 bases and V 5 bases, and 7 bases lay outside the gene matches. Germline loops: CDR1 SEHNR, CDR2 FQNEAQ (reference sequence). The CDR3 sequence is 13 residues long. The complete variable domain, with remaining parts taken from reference TRBV7-9 and TRBJ1-1, reads DTGVSQNPRHKITKRGQNVTFRCDPISEHNRLYWYRQTLGQGPEFLTYFQNEAQLEKSRLLSDRFSAERPKGSFSTLEIQRTEQGDSAMYLCASSGQGADEAFFGQGTRLTVV.

The genes are TRBV29-1 and TRBJ2-3; maybe TRBD1 (5 bases). The CDR3 has 15 residues. Germline CDR1 SQVTM, CDR2 ANQGSEA. Trimming removed 1 base at V and 3 bases at J, with 14 bases between. CDR3 amino acids: CSVEGGRVITDTQYF. The CDR3 region has the DNA TGCAGCGTTGAAGGGGGCAGGGTGATAACAGATACGCAGTATTTT.

J is TRBJ2-3 and V is TRBV18, with D hard to call. Germline lookup yields CDR1 KGHSH and CDR2 LQKENI. CDR3 size: 16 residues. Trimming took 1 base from V and 3 from J, leaving 14 bases between them. The CDR3 sequence is CASSPRSGSETDTQYF. CDR3 nucleotide sequence: TGTGCCAGCTCACCACGGTCTGGGTCGGAGACAGATACGCAGTATTTT.

This chain connects TRBV5-1 to TRBJ1-1, with 7 bases that match TRBD1. V gave up 2 bases and J gave up 1 base; unmatched junction bases: 5. This CDR3 has 15 residues. Per germline, CDR1 SGHRS and CDR2 YFSETQ. CDR3 loop: CASSFGQAANTEAFF. In DNA form, the CDR3 reads TGCGCCAGCAGCTTCGGACAGGCTGCGAACACTGAAGCTTTCTTT.

This sequence joins TRBV13 and TRBJ2-7; TRBD2 is a possible D gene (6 bases). The CDR3 extends over 14 amino acids. V was trimmed by 0 bases and J by 5 bases, leaving 11 bases between them. CDR1 and CDR2 from the germline V gene are PRHDT and FYEKMQ (reference sequence). The CDR3 protein is CASSLGTRGNEQYF. CDR3 bases: TGTGCCAGCAGCTTAGGGACTAGGGGAAACGAGCAGTACTTC.

This clone was seen a few times. The V gene is TRBV4-1, the J gene TRBJ1-6; weak D call: TRBD1 (5 bases). CDR3 length: 14 residues. V lost 1 base to trimming and J lost 7 bases, with 8 bases between them. Germline V gene data show CDR1 as MGHRA and CDR2 as YSYEKL. In DNA, the CDR3 is TGCGCCAGCAGCCAAGTGGCAGGGAATTCACCCCTCCACTTT. Its translation is CASSQVAGNSPLHF.

This chain uses TRBV29-1 with TRBJ1-4; 10 bases match TRBD1. This CDR3 is built from 17 residues. Looked up from germline, CDR1 is SQVTM and CDR2 is ANQGSEA. V lost 4 bases, J lost 1 base, and 9 bases stayed unmatched. The CDR3 loop reads CSVAKGQGRKTNEKLFF. The CDR3 DNA reads as TGCAGCGTTGCTAAGGGACAGGGGCGGAAAACTAATGAAAAACTGTTTTTT.

The CDR3 nucleotides are TGTGCCAGCAGCCCAACAGGGTCGAAAGATACGCAGTATTTT. It is translated as CASSPTGSKDTQYF. The rearrangement uses TRBV5-5 and TRBJ2-3, with D maybe TRBD1 (6 bases). V lost 4 bases, J lost 5 bases, and 14 bases lay in between. Germline V lookup: CDR1 SGHKS, CDR2 YYEKEE (reference sequence). This CDR3 is 14 amino acids long.

The V and J genes are TRBV6-5 and TRBJ2-7; 7 bases are shared with TRBD1. CDR3 length: 14 residues. Trimming at V came to 6 bases and at J to 7 bases, leaving 12 bases not matched to a gene. CDR1 and CDR2 from the germline V gene are MNHEY and SVGAGI. The CDR3 loop reads CASRRPGTALEQYF. Here the CDR3 DNA reads TGTGCCAGCAGGCGTCCCGGGACAGCTTTGGAGCAGTACTTC.

The chain recombines TRBV7-8 with TRBJ2-5, with TRBD1 matching over 8 bases. The V and J ends lost 1 base and 1 base, in that order; junction bases with no gene match: 20. This CDR3 has 21 amino acids. Germline loops: CDR1 SGHVS, CDR2 FQNEAQ. The CDR3 bases are TGTGCCAGCAGCTTAGTGATGGCAGGGGGCGCTTGGGATTCGGTCCAAGAGACCCAGTACTTC. This sequence encodes CASSLVMAGGAWDSVQETQYF.

The chain is built from TRBV5-4 and TRBJ1-1; D is unclear. This CDR3 contains 12 residues. Germline V gene data show CDR1 as SGHNT and CDR2 as YYREEE (reference sequence). V lost 0 bases to trimming and J lost 10 bases, with 10 bases between them. The CDR3 DNA sequence: TGTGCCAGCAGCTTGGATTCTATACGAGCTTTCTTT. Its translation is CASSLDSIRAFF.

The genes are TRBV18 and TRBJ2-3; 9 positions agree with TRBD1. Germline assignment: CDR1 KGHSH and CDR2 LQKENI. J was trimmed by 4 bases and V by 3 bases; bases with no gene match: 8. This CDR3 spans 16 amino acids. CDR3: CASSPRGQGVADTQYF. The CDR3, as DNA: TGTGCCAGCTCACCGAGGGGACAGGGAGTTGCAGATACGCAGTATTTT.